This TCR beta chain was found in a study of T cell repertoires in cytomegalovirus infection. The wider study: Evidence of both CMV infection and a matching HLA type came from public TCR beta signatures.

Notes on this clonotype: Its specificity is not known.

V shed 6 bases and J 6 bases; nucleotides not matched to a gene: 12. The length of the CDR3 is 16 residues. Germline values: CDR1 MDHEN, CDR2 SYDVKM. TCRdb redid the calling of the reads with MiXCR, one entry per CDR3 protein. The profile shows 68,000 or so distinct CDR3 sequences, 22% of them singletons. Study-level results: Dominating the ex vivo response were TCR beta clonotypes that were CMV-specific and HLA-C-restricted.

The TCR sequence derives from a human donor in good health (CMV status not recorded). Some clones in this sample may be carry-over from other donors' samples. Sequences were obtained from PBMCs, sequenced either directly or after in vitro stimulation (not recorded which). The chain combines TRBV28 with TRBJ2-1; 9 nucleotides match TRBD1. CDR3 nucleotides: TGTGCCAGCAGCCCCACGGCGCCGACAGGGGGCAATGAGCAGTTCTTC. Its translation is CASSPTAPTGGNEQFF. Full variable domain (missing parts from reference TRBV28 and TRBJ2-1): DVKVTQSSRYLVKRTGEKVFLECVQDMDHENMFWYRQDPGLGLRLIYFSYDVKMKEKGDIPEGYSVSREKKERFSLILESASTNQTSMYLCASSPTAPTGGNEQFFGPGTRLTVL.